This entry is about one T cell receptor beta chain. Method: immunoSEQ multiplex PCR; TCRdb's copy keeps in-frame clones and lacks some. The top ten hold 6.5% to 9.5% of the sample, which has 200,000 or so clones, more than 65% seen once. Trimming stripped 0 bases from V and 2 bases from J, with 11 bases between. The germline CDR1 and CDR2 sequences are SGHAT and FQNNGV. This CDR3 spans 15 amino acids. This record belongs to a study of blood T cell repertoires in COVID-19. The clonotype comes from a man between 35 and 55 years old who had recovered from COVID-19. Source material: PBMCs or T cells enriched from blood (not recorded which). This chain uses TRBV11-2 with TRBJ2-7; tentatively, D is TRBD1 (5 bases). CDR3 DNA: TGTGCCAGCAGCTTAGAACAGGCGAGAACCTACGAGCAGTACTTC. Encoded protein: CASSLEQARTYEQYF. The full variable domain, rest sourced from reference TRBV11-2 and TRBJ2-7, is EAGVAQSPRYKIIEKRQSVAFWCNPISGHATLYWYQQILGQGPKLLIQFQNNGVVDDSQLPKDRFSAERLKGVDSTLKIQPAKLEDSAVYLCASSLEQARTYEQYFGPGTRLTVT.